This passage covers 18 T cell receptor beta chains from one sample sequenced in a study of blood T cells in healthy people across ages. Primers used in a second PCR of about 6 to 11 cycles were a sample-barcoded 5' primer and a J-beta primer mix. TCRdb analysed the 5' RACE reads with MiXCR anew, one entry per CDR3 protein. The data hold about 940,000 distinct CDR3 sequences, with about 44% observed a single time. The sequencing sample was made of blood. Receptors were obtained from a man aged 30-40 years in good health.

This rearrangement joins TRBV6-6 to TRBJ2-7; unclear D gene. Per the germline V gene, CDR1 is MNHNY and CDR2 is SVGAGI (reference sequence). The CDR3 has 11 residues. Trimming pared 6 bases from V and 6 bases from J, leaving 9 bases between. CDR3 bases: TGTGCCAGCAGCCACAGCCCCGAGCAGTACTTC. Its protein is CASSHSPEQYF.

This chain joins TRBV4-3 and TRBJ2-7, with 8 bases fitting TRBD1. The CDR3 extends over 16 amino acids. Trimming cost V 0 bases and J 3 bases; bases outside gene matches: 7. Per germline, CDR1 LGHNA and CDR2 YSLEER. CDR3 amino acids: CASSQETTGVGYEQYF. The CDR3 DNA is TGCGCCAGCAGCCAAGAAACGACAGGGGTAGGCTACGAGCAGTACTTC.

The chain links TRBV5-1 to TRBJ1-2, with 7 positions matching TRBD1. The junction had 10 bases not matched to a gene; V was cut back by 4 bases and J by 7 bases. The CDR3 totals 14 residues. CDR1 and CDR2 (germline): SGHRS, YFSETQ. CDR3 residues: CASSQRGRGTGYTF. In nucleotides, the CDR3 is TGCGCCAGCAGCCAAAGGGGGCGCGGTACTGGCTACACCTTC. Full variable domain (rest looked up from reference TRBV5-1 and TRBJ1-2): KAGVTQTPRYLIKTRGQQVTLSCSPISGHRSVSWYQQTPGQGLQFLFEYFSETQRNKGNFPGRFSGRQFSNSRSEMNVSTLELGDSALYLCASSQRGRGTGYTFGSGTRLTVV.

The V and J genes are TRBV5-1 and TRBJ2-7, with 8 bases that match TRBD1. V shed 0 bases, J shed 4 bases, and the junction held 6 bases outside the gene matches. This CDR3 is built from 15 residues. Germline CDR1 SGHRS, CDR2 YFSETQ. The CDR3 is CASSLDQGALYEQYF. The DNA of the CDR3 is TGCGCCAGCAGCTTGGATCAGGGGGCTCTGTACGAGCAGTACTTC.

The table lists this clonotype with many counts. This chain joins TRBV27 and TRBJ2-7; TRBD1 or TRBD2 may be the D gene (6 bases each). The germline V and J ends were trimmed by 7 bases and 7 bases, with 11 bases remaining between them. The germline gives CDR1 MNHEY, CDR2 SMNVEV (reference sequence). There are 11 residues in the CDR3. The CDR3 region has the DNA TGTGCCAGCAACCAGGGGAGGGAGCAGTACTTC. This gives the protein CASNQGREQYF.

The chain combines TRBV4-1 with TRBJ1-5; no clear D gene. Trimming cost V 0 bases and J 3 bases, with 12 bases left between them. CDR3 size: 16 residues. Germline V gives CDR1 MGHRA, CDR2 YSYEKL. The CDR3 here is CASSQEPIGDNQPQHF. As DNA, the CDR3 is TGCGCCAGCAGCCAAGAACCCATCGGGGACAATCAGCCCCAGCATTTT.

The rearrangement joins TRBV20-1 to TRBJ2-3, with D unresolved. The CDR3 has 17 residues. CDR1 is DFQATT, CDR2 SNEGSKA, per germline (reference sequence). The V gene lost 0 bases and the J gene lost 2 bases, with 18 bases spanning the gap. CDR3 DNA: TGCAGTGCTAGAGAGGATCAGTTTAGTTTGGTCACAGATACGCAGTATTTT. This translates into CSAREDQFSLVTDTQYF.

The V call is TRBV2, the J call TRBJ2-3, with a tentative D call TRBD2 (5 bases). The CDR3 contains 14 residues. Germline CDR1 is SNHLY and CDR2 is FYNNEI. Between the trimmed V and J ends, which lost 2 bases and 4 bases, there was a span of 10 bases. The CDR3 DNA follows: TGTGCCAGCAGTGAAAGCGGCAGCTCAGATACGCAGTATTTT. Translating it yields CASSESGSSDTQYF. The full variable domain, in which reference TRBV2 and TRBJ2-3 provide the parts outside the CDR3, is EPEVTQTPSHQVTQMGQEVILRCVPISNHLYFYWYRQILGQKVEFLVSFYNNEISEKSEIFDDQFSVERPDGSNFTLKIRSTKLEDSAMYFCASSESGSSDTQYFGPGTRLTVL.

In DNA, the CDR3 is TGCGCCAGCAGCCAAGGCTACGGGGGGACTGAAGCTTTCTTT. It is translated as CASSQGYGGTEAFF. The chain couples TRBV4-3 to TRBJ1-1, with D maybe TRBD1 (5 bases). Germline lookup yields CDR1 LGHNA and CDR2 YSLEER. This CDR3 is built from 14 residues. V was shortened by 1 base and J by 5 bases, with 11 bases between the two germline ends.

CDR3 sequence reads: CASSWGHPYEQYF. DNA of the CDR3: TGTGCCAGCAGCTGGGGACATCCCTACGAGCAGTACTTC. The rearrangement joins TRBV7-2 to TRBJ2-7; TRBD1 is a possible D gene (6 bases). CDR1 is SGHTA, CDR2 FQGNSA, per germline. The CDR3 length is 13 residues. The V and J ends lost 4 bases and 2 bases respectively, with 9 bases between them.

This clonotype was seen more than once but under ten times. The CDR3 coding sequence is TGCGCCAGCAGCCAAGGGGCACAGGGGAACTATGGCTACACCTTC. Residues: CASSQGAQGNYGYTF. The genes are TRBV4-1 and TRBJ1-2, with 7 nucleotides matching TRBD1. CDR3 size: 15 residues. V lost 1 base and J lost 2; bases outside the gene matches: 4. Germline lookup yields CDR1 MGHRA and CDR2 YSYEKL.

This chain connects TRBV27 to TRBJ2-7; TRBD2 is a possible D gene (5 bases). CDR3 size: 15 residues. Germline CDR1 reads MNHEY; CDR2 reads SMNVEV (reference sequence). Trimming removed 0 bases from V and 2 bases from J, with 11 bases in between. The CDR3 bases are TGTGCCAGCAGTTTATCGGGAGAGGGCCCCTACGAGCAGTACTTC. This translates into CASSLSGEGPYEQYF.

This clonotype was seen a few times. The chain combines TRBV6-6 with TRBJ1-1; 10 positions match TRBD1. The CDR3 has 17 amino acids. The V and J ends lost 7 bases and 4 bases, in that order; junction bases with no gene match: 15. The germline V gene has CDR1 MNHNY and CDR2 SVGAGI (reference sequence). CDR3 in DNA: TGTGCCAGCACCCACCAAGTCGGGGACAGGGGCGGCACTGAAGCTTTCTTT. Translated: CASTHQVGDRGGTEAFF.

The gene calls are TRBV7-6 and TRBJ1-2; D is perhaps TRBD1 (6 bases). Looked up from germline, CDR1 is SGHVS and CDR2 is FNYEAQ. The length of the CDR3 is 14 residues. V lost 5 bases, J lost 6 bases, and 16 bases lay in between. CDR3 DNA: TGTGCCAGCAGCCTCCTAGGGGGGGCGGATGGCTACACCTTC. Translation: CASSLLGGADGYTF. The entire variable domain, with the rest obtained from reference TRBV7-6 and TRBJ1-2, is as follows: GAGVSQSPRYKVTKRGQDVALRCDPISGHVSLYWYRQALGQGPEFLTYFNYEAQQDKSGLPNDRFSAERPEGSISTLTIQRTEQRDSAMYRCASSLLGGADGYTFGSGTRLTVV.

As for this clonotype: One junction end disagrees with the germline gene, perhaps due to a read error. CDR3 loop: CASSLSTVSRISVSHNEQFF. In nucleotides, the CDR3 is TGTGCCAGCAGTTTATCTACGGTCTCCCGTATTAGTGTCTCCCACAATGAGCAGTTCTTC. J is TRBJ2-1 and V is TRBV27; unclear D gene. Looked up from germline, CDR1 is MNHEY and CDR2 is SMNVEV (reference sequence). The length of the CDR3 is 20 residues.

This rearrangement joins TRBV29-1 to TRBJ2-2; D gene ambiguous. Germline lookup yields CDR1 SQVTM and CDR2 ANQGSEA. The CDR3 covers 12 residues. V gave up 7 bases and J gave up 6 bases, with 12 bases separating them. The DNA for the CDR3 is TGCAGCGCCGCCCGCGACTCCGGGGAGCTGTTTTTT. Protein sequence: CSAARDSGELFF.

The sample holds one count of this clonotype. The J gene is TRBJ2-1, the V gene TRBV29-1, with 10 positions matching TRBD2. The CDR3 is made up of 22 amino acids. In germline, CDR1 is SQVTM, CDR2 ANQGSEA. V shed 5 bases and J 8 bases; nucleotides not matched to a gene: 33. The CDR3 sequence: CSVLRSGDRSKAGGPFGYEQFF. The CDR3 DNA reads TGCAGCGTTTTAAGATCGGGGGACAGAAGTAAAGCGGGAGGGCCTTTTGGTTATGAGCAGTTCTTC.

V is TRBV12-3 or TRBV12-4 and J is TRBJ1-2, with D uncertain. The V gene lost 7 bases and the J gene lost 2 bases, with 8 bases spanning the gap. The CDR3 covers 12 residues. The CDR3 is CASMFENYGYTF. CDR3 coding DNA: TGTGCCAGCATGTTCGAGAACTATGGCTACACCTTC.